This TCR beta chain comes out of a study of T cell responses to AZD1222 COVID-19 vaccine. About the research overall: Some second doses came at about 4 weeks and others at about 12 weeks; these were pooled. Overall study findings and caveats: Possibly, clonal diversity was underestimated; donors were largely white British and included more females. Just six AZD1222 recipients were seropositive at baseline.

This clone was detected a few times. Antigen specificity is unknown. Germline-derived CDR1 and CDR2 are LNHNV and YYDKDF (reference sequence). J gave up 1 base and V 5 bases, and 13 bases lay outside the gene matches. The CDR3 contains 18 residues. Data came from immunoSEQ multiplex PCR; TCRdb stores just in-frame clones and leaves some out. The sample lists about 110,000 clones; roughly 87% were seen once. The chain links TRBV15 to TRBJ2-3, with 9 positions matching TRBD2. The starting material was peripheral blood, obtained on day 0 of AZD1222 vaccination. This clonotype was sampled from an adult in good health. The CDR3 DNA is TGTGCCACCAGCGGGGTGGGGGGCCTAGCGGGACGCACAGATACGCAGTATTTT. Translation gives CATSGVGGLAGRTDTQYF.